What follows describes a single T cell receptor (beta chain). What it binds is unknown. TCRdb used MiXCR to reprocess the reads, holding one entry per CDR3 protein. The sample shows 250,000 to 300,000 distinct CDR3 sequences, 20% to 25% of them seen only once. This entry comes from a study of T cell repertoires in cytomegalovirus infection. This CDR3 region has 15 residues. Germline loops: CDR1 MGHRA, CDR2 YSYEKL. V was shortened by 1 base and J by 1 base, with 5 bases between the two germline ends. This sequence originates from a human donor in good health (CMV status not recorded). Some clones in this sample may be carry-over from other donors' samples. The sample was cultured PBMCs, taken from culture after CMV antigen stimulation. The chain employs TRBV4-1 and TRBJ2-6; D is undetermined. CDR3 nucleotides: TGCGCCAGCAGCCAAGTCGGGTCTGGGGCCAACGTCCTGACTTTC. It encodes CASSQVGSGANVLTF.